This record concerns one TCR beta chain sequence. The CDR3 runs to 16 residues. V dropped 5 bases and J dropped 2; count of bases not matched to a gene: 8. The germline V gene has CDR1 SGHTA and CDR2 FQGNSA. The data were obtained in a study of blood T cell repertoires in COVID-19. The table came from immunoSEQ multiplex PCR; TCRdb's copy has only in-frame clones and leaves some out. The table shows tens of thousands of clones, with 72% occurring only once. Sequences were obtained from peripheral blood. The V gene is TRBV7-2, the J gene TRBJ2-3, with 9 bases that match TRBD2. The receptor was isolated from a woman aged 70 to 79 with COVID-19, enrolled during active disease. As DNA, the CDR3 is TGTGCCAGCAGCGCCGGGCTAGCGGGGCTCACAGATACGCAGTATTTT. Translated: CASSAGLAGLTDTQYF.